This TCR beta chain derives from a study of CD8+ T cells in alopecia areata. Trimming removed 2 bases from V and 5 bases from J, with 16 bases in between. CDR1 and CDR2 (germline): ENHRY, SYGVKD. The CDR3 length is 16 residues. This clone was found a few times. Once RNA had been extracted, it was reverse transcribed into cDNA to act as the sequencing template. TCRdb's copy holds only in-frame clones and misses some; the assay was immunoSEQ multiplex PCR. The table shows more than 200,000 clones, with 64% occurring only once. Regarding treatment: oral pan-JAK inhibitor, 5-10 mg twice daily. V gene TRBV10-3 combines with J gene TRBJ1-5; D possibly corresponds to TRBD1 (6 bases). This clonotype was sampled from a human donor with alopecia areata. The sequencing used CD4+ T cells sorted from blood, collected at week 4, from a patient treated with tofacitinib. The CDR3: CAISEPRGGGHQPQHF. The DNA for the CDR3 is TGTGCCATCAGTGAGCCCAGGGGCGGCGGGCATCAGCCCCAGCATTTT.